Presented here are 6 T cell receptor beta chains from one specimen sequenced in a study of blood T cell repertoires in COVID-19. Clones were read by immunoSEQ multiplex PCR, and TCRdb kept only the in-frame ones, dropping some. The table includes about 160,000 clones, roughly 91% detected once. The sample comprised peripheral blood. These receptors all come from a woman between 50 and 59 years old with acute or convalescent COVID-19.

The chain combines TRBV6-6 with TRBJ1-1; D call uncertain. The V and J ends lost 2 bases and 0 bases respectively, with 7 bases between them. Germline CDR1 and CDR2: MNHNY and SVGAGI (reference sequence). The CDR3 is made up of 14 amino acids. The CDR3 region has the DNA TGTGCCAGCAGTTACCCCGAGCTGAACACTGAAGCTTTCTTT. Its translation: CASSYPELNTEAFF.

The chain joins TRBV7-8 to TRBJ1-2; a weak D match, TRBD1 (5 bases). The germline CDR1 and CDR2 sequences are SGHVS and FQNEAQ. V was trimmed by 5 bases and J by 7 bases, leaving 17 bases between them. The CDR3 is made up of 14 amino acids. DNA of the CDR3: TGTGCCAGCAGCGCTTCGGGGGTTCGGGGTGGCTACACCTTC. This translates into CASSASGVRGGYTF.

V is TRBV7-6 and J is TRBJ2-5, with unresolved D. The germline V and J ends were trimmed by 5 bases and 4 bases, with 14 bases remaining between them. The CDR3 loop spans 14 amino acids. Germline loops: CDR1 SGHVS, CDR2 FNYEAQ. CDR3 in amino acids: CASSILNLGETQYF. DNA of the CDR3: TGTGCCAGCAGCATCTTAAACCTCGGAGAGACCCAGTACTTC.

This CDR3 reads CASSPQGAEQPQHF. The CDR3 DNA sequence: TGTGCCAGCTCACCACAGGGGGCGGAACAGCCCCAGCATTTT. The V call is TRBV18, the J call TRBJ1-5; TRBD1 matches at 7 bases. This CDR3 contains 14 residues. The germline gives CDR1 KGHSH, CDR2 LQKENI. V lost 1 base and J lost 7; bases outside the gene matches: 4.

This clone is a singleton in its sample. The chain uses TRBV29-1 and TRBJ1-3, with D unclear. Trimming shortened V by 3 bases and J by 4 bases, and 7 bases separated the two germline ends. CDR3 length: 12 residues. Per germline, CDR1 SQVTM and CDR2 ANQGSEA. The CDR3 spells CSVEGRGNTIYF. In DNA form, the CDR3 reads TGCAGCGTTGAGGGGAGAGGAAACACCATATATTTT.

The chain carries TRBV3-1 (or the pseudogene TRBV3-2) and TRBJ2-1, with D unclear. The germline V and J ends were trimmed by 4 bases and 5 bases, with 12 bases remaining between them. CDR3 length equals 14 residues. Germline V gives CDR1 LGHDT, CDR2 YNNKEL (reference sequence). CDR3 sequence reads: CASSPRLSHNEQFF. CDR3 bases: TGTGCCAGCAGCCCTAGACTGAGCCACAATGAGCAGTTCTTC.